Listed here are 20 T cell receptor beta chains from one sample, sequenced in a study of T cells after posttransplantation cyclophosphamide. The naive gate required viable CD3+CD4+ or CD3+CD8+ cells with CCR7+CD45RA+CD45RO-CD95-CD27+CD28+ phenotype. The protocol was immunoSEQ multiplex PCR, while the TCRdb copy is restricted to in-frame clones and leaves out a portion. The sample lists 25,000 to 40,000 clones, around 90% occurring once. Sequenced input: naive CD4+ T cells sorted from blood. Receptors originate from a man aged 25-45 years in good health and a related stem cell transplant donor.

The chain recombines TRBV10-3 with TRBJ2-2; D possibly corresponds to TRBD2 (5 bases). Deletions cut 10 bases from V and 0 bases from J, with 15 bases between. This CDR3 is built from 15 residues. In germline, CDR1 is ENHRY, CDR2 SYGVKD. Here the CDR3 reads CATITGNSNTGELFF. The CDR3 nucleotides are TGTGCCACGATCACGGGAAACTCGAACACCGGGGAGCTGTTTTTT.

The chain combines TRBV11-2 with TRBJ2-7, with D perhaps TRBD2 (6 bases). The V and J ends lost 1 base and 5 bases respectively, with 15 bases between them. Germline V lookup: CDR1 SGHAT, CDR2 FQNNGV. The CDR3 is 15 residues long. The CDR3 sequence: CASSLVGDFFHEQYF. DNA of the CDR3: TGTGCCAGCAGCTTAGTGGGGGACTTTTTCCACGAGCAGTACTTC.

This rearrangement joins TRBV5-1 to TRBJ1-1; D possibly corresponds to TRBD1 (6 bases). From germline, CDR1 is SGHRS and CDR2 YFSETQ. The CDR3 is made up of 13 amino acids. V was shortened by 7 bases and J by 1 base, with 11 bases between the two germline ends. The CDR3: CASRTATNTEAFF. The CDR3 nucleotides read TGCGCCAGCCGGACAGCAACGAACACTGAAGCTTTCTTT.

The chain is built from TRBV7-9 and TRBJ2-4; tentative D call: TRBD1 (6 bases). Trimming cost V 0 bases and J 0 bases, with 12 bases left between them. This CDR3 has 17 amino acids. CDR1 and CDR2 from the germline V gene are SEHNR and FQNEAQ (reference sequence). CDR3 nucleotide sequence: TGTGCCAGCAGCTTAGCGGGGACAACCCTAGCCAAAAACATTCAGTACTTC. It is translated as CASSLAGTTLAKNIQYF.

This clone was detected a few times. This sequence joins TRBV19 and TRBJ1-6; D unclear. The CDR3 length is 16 residues. Germline V gives CDR1 LNHDA, CDR2 SQIVND (reference sequence). The V end was cut by 7 bases, the J end by 8 bases, with 21 bases between. CDR3 bases: TGTGCCAGTACCCTATCCGGTGGGAGGGCTGATTCACCCCTCCACTTT. Translation gives CASTLSGGRADSPLHF.

The genes are TRBV10-3 and TRBJ1-3; possible D gene TRBD1, 5 bases. Germline V gives CDR1 ENHRY, CDR2 SYGVKD. The CDR3 consists of 14 residues. V shed 6 bases and J shed 0 bases, with 9 bases lying between them. The CDR3, as DNA: TGTGCCATCAGGGTGGACAACTCTGGAAACACCATATATTTT. Amino acid sequence: CAIRVDNSGNTIYF.

The chain couples TRBV4-2 to TRBJ2-7; TRBD2 matches 8 bases. Germline assignment: CDR1 LGHNA and CDR2 YNFKEQ. V was clipped by 0 bases and J by 3 bases; unmatched bases: 7. The CDR3 runs to 16 residues. Here the CDR3 DNA reads TGTGCCAGCAGCCAAGATTCGAGCGGGGGATTCTACGAGCAGTACTTC. Its protein is CASSQDSSGGFYEQYF.

V usage is TRBV5-1 and J usage is TRBJ2-2, with 7 bases lining up with TRBD1. Trimming at V came to 0 bases and at J to 7 bases, leaving 15 bases not matched to a gene. This CDR3 is 18 amino acids long. The V gene's germline CDR1 is SGHRS and CDR2 YFSETQ. CDR3 DNA sequence: TGCGCCAGCAGCTTGGCCGAGGTTTTAGGGGGCGTCGGCGGGGAGCTGTTTTTT. Amino acids: CASSLAEVLGGVGGELFF.

The V gene is TRBV7-9, the J gene TRBJ1-6; 7 bases align to TRBD1. After removal of 3 bases from V and 7 bases from J, the junction contained 3 bases not matched to a gene. The germline V gene encodes CDR1 SEHNR and CDR2 FQNEAQ (reference sequence). The CDR3 has 14 amino acids. CDR3 bases: TGTGCCAGCAGCTTGGGGGACAGAAATTCACCCCTCCACTTT. Its translation: CASSLGDRNSPLHF.

The rearrangement links TRBV4-2 to TRBJ1-2; D is unclear. V gave up 0 bases and J gave up 3 bases, with 14 bases separating them. The CDR3 runs to 16 residues. The germline V gene encodes CDR1 LGHNA and CDR2 YNFKEQ. CDR3 nucleotides: TGTGCCAGCAGCCAAGATGAGGCAGATTCTTACTATGGCTACACCTTC. Amino acid sequence: CASSQDEADSYYGYTF.

V gene TRBV5-1 combines with J gene TRBJ2-5; 7 bases match TRBD2. The germline V gene has CDR1 SGHRS and CDR2 YFSETQ. The CDR3 has 13 residues. The junction had 1 base not matched to a gene; V was cut back by 0 bases and J by 5 bases. The CDR3 loop is CASSLGSGETQYF. CDR3 nucleotides: TGCGCCAGCAGCTTGGGTAGCGGGGAGACCCAGTACTTC.

The V call is TRBV5-6, the J call TRBJ2-5, with 7 bases that match TRBD2. The trim removed 4 bases at V and 2 bases at J, leaving 11 bases unmatched. The CDR3 extends over 16 amino acids. The germline CDR1 and CDR2 sequences are SGHDT and YYEEEE. The DNA of the CDR3 is TGTGCCAGCAGCATCGCCGGGACTACCAAACAAGAGACCCAGTACTTC. Its translation is CASSIAGTTKQETQYF.

This clone has just a few counts. The rearrangement uses TRBV6-5 and TRBJ1-4; 8 bases fit TRBD1. The CDR3 sequence is 14 residues long. Germline CDR1 and CDR2: MNHEY and SVGAGI. V was pared by 3 bases and J by 8 bases, with 5 bases of the junction left unmatched. The CDR3 is CASSYQGATEKLFF. The CDR3 DNA reads as TGTGCCAGCAGTTATCAGGGGGCGACAGAAAAACTGTTTTTT.

CDR3 sequence (DNA): TGCGCCAGCAGCCTTCTGGAGGGGGCTTCCTACGAGCAGTACTTC. Protein product: CASSLLEGASYEQYF. The chain combines TRBV4-1 with TRBJ2-7; TRBD1 is a possible D gene (7 bases). CDR3 length: 15 residues. CDR1 and CDR2 from the germline V gene are MGHRA and YSYEKL. Trimming pared 4 bases from V and 1 base from J, leaving 14 bases between.

CDR3 loop: CASSLDPDRVNEQFF. As DNA, the CDR3 is TGTGCCAGCAGCTTAGACCCGGACAGGGTGAATGAGCAGTTCTTC. The genes are TRBV11-3 and TRBJ2-1; TRBD1 agrees at 8 bases. This CDR3 contains 15 residues. The germline CDR1 and CDR2 sequences are SGHNT and YENEEA. Trimming removed 0 bases from V and 7 bases from J; junction bases left unmatched: 5.

The V call is TRBV27, the J call TRBJ2-1; 13 bases line up with TRBD2. The CDR3 length is 15 residues. Germline V CDR1 and CDR2: MNHEY, SMNVEV (reference sequence). V lost 6 bases to trimming and J lost 10 bases; unmatched junction nucleotides: 9. The CDR3 DNA reads as TGTGCCAGCAGACGCACTAGCGGGGGGGCAGGGGAGCAGTTCTTC. It encodes CASRRTSGGAGEQFF.

The genes are TRBV14 and TRBJ2-7, with 7 bases that match TRBD1. J was trimmed by 6 bases and V by 0 bases; bases with no gene match: 8. Per the germline V gene, CDR1 is SGHDN and CDR2 is FVKESK. The CDR3 extends over 15 amino acids. The CDR3 DNA sequence: TGTGCCAGCAGCCAAGAAAGGGACAGACCCTCCGAGCAGTACTTC. This codes for CASSQERDRPSEQYF.

The chain has TRBV5-6 and TRBJ2-6, with D unclear. This CDR3 is 16 amino acids long. The V gene's germline CDR1 is SGHDT and CDR2 YYEEEE. V gave up 0 bases and J gave up 4 bases, with 11 bases separating them. CDR3 nucleotide sequence: TGTGCCAGCAGCTTGGTCGGTGGGCCAGGGGCCAACGTCCTGACTTTC. As protein: CASSLVGGPGANVLTF.

This clone occurred once. The rearrangement uses TRBV6-5 and TRBJ2-5; possible D gene TRBD1, 5 bases. Germline V gene sequence: CDR1 MNHEY, CDR2 SVGAGI. The V gene lost 4 bases and the J gene lost 7 bases, with 22 bases spanning the gap. The CDR3 has 16 residues. This CDR3 reads CASSSTRMADQGTQYF. For the CDR3, the DNA is TGTGCCAGCAGTTCGACTCGCATGGCGGACCAGGGGACCCAGTACTTC.

This chain connects TRBV5-5 to TRBJ1-5; D is unresolved. The CDR3 consists of 13 residues. V lost 0 bases, J lost 5 bases, and 6 bases lay in between. CDR1 SGHKS and CDR2 YYEKEE come from the germline V gene (reference sequence). The CDR3: CASSLAGYQPQHF. The CDR3 DNA reads as TGTGCCAGCAGCTTGGCAGGTTATCAGCCCCAGCATTTT. The entire variable domain, with the rest obtained from reference TRBV5-5 and TRBJ1-5, is as follows: DAGVTQSPTHLIKTRGQQVTLRCSPISGHKSVSWYQQVLGQGPQFIFQYYEKEERGRGNFPDRFSARQFPNYSSELNVNALLLGDSALYLCASSLAGYQPQHFGDGTRLSIL.